This TCR beta chain was retrieved from a study of cytomegalovirus exposure and HLA in healthy donors. Broader study findings: It was assumed in the presence/absence analyses that sequencing depth was roughly uniform across donors. The CMV antigen specificity of a few CMV-associated chains was confirmed through in vitro analysis. The authors enumerated 164 TCR beta chains as linked to cytomegalovirus. An Asian-associated ancestry cluster reportedly showed fewer N-insertions than the approximately 700-donor mean in a later analysis.

Comments on this clone: The target antigen is unknown.

CDR3 size: 14 residues. V dropped 0 bases and J dropped 5 bases, with 9 bases sitting between them. Germline V CDR1 and CDR2: SGHRS, YFSETQ. PCR used 60 Vbeta primers and 13 Jbeta primers. Assay: immunoSEQ multiplex PCR; the TCRdb copy retains only in-frame clones and omits some. The sample has 130,000 or so clones; about three fifths are singletons. The sequence was collected from a woman in her thirties or forties in good health and CMV-seropositive. This chain uses TRBV5-1 with TRBJ2-1, with D possibly TRBD2 on 5 matching bases. Sequencing was done on a sample of PBMCs. The chain's CDR3 is CASSLGLHDNEQFF. The CDR3 DNA reads as TGCGCCAGCAGCTTGGGACTACATGACAATGAGCAGTTCTTC.